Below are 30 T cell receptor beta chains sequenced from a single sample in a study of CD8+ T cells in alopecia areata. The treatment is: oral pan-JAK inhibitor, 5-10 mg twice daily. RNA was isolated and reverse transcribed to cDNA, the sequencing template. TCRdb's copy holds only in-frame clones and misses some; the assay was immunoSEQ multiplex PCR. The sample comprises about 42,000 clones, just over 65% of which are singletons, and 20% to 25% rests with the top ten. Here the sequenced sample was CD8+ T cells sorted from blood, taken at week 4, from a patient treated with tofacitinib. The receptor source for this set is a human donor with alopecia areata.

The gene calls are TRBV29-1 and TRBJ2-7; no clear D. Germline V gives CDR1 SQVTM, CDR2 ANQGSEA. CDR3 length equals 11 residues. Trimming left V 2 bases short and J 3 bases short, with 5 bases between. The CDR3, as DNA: TGCAGCGTTGAATCCGTCTACGAGCAGTACTTC. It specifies CSVESVYEQYF.

The chain's CDR3 is CASSQDSFETQYF. CDR3 DNA: TGCGCCAGCAGCCAAGACAGCTTTGAGACCCAGTACTTC. V usage is TRBV4-3 and J usage is TRBJ2-5, with D unresolved. The CDR3 is 13 residues long. Between the trimmed V and J ends, which lost 0 bases and 5 bases, there was a span of 7 bases. Per germline, CDR1 LGHNA and CDR2 YSLEER.

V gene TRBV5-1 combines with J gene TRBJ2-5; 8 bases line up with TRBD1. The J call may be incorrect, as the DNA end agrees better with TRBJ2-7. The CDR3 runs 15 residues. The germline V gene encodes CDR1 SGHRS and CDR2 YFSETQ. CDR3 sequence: CASSRTGSSSYEQYF. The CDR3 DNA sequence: TGCGCCAGCAGCCGGACAGGGTCCAGCTCCTACGAGCAGTACTTC.

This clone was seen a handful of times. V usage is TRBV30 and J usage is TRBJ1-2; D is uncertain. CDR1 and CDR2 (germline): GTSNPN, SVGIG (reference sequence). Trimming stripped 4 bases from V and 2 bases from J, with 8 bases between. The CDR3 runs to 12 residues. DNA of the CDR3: TGTGCCTGGAACCCAGGAAACTATGGCTACACCTTC. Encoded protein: CAWNPGNYGYTF. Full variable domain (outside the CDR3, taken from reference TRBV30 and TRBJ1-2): SQTIHQWPATLVQPVGSPLSLECTVEGTSNPNLYWYRQAAGRGLQLLFYSVGIGQISSEVPQNLSASRPQDRQFILSSKKLLLSDSGFYLCAWNPGNYGYTFGSGTRLTVV.

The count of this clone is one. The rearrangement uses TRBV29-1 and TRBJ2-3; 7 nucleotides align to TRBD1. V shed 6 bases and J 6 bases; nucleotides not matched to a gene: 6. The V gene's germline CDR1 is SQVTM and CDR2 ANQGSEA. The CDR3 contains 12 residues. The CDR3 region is CSVLGTADTQYF. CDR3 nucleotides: TGCAGCGTCCTCGGGACAGCGGATACGCAGTATTTT.

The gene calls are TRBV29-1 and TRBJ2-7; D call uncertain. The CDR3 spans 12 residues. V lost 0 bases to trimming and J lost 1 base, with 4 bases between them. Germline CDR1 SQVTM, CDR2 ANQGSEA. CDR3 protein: CSVEDGSYEQYF. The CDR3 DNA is TGCAGCGTTGAAGACGGATCCTACGAGCAGTACTTC.

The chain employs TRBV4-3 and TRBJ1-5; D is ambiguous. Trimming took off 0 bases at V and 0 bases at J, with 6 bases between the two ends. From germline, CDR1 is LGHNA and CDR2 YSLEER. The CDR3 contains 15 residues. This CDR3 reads CASSQDRFSNQPQHF. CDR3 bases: TGCGCCAGCAGCCAAGACAGGTTTAGCAATCAGCCCCAGCATTTT.

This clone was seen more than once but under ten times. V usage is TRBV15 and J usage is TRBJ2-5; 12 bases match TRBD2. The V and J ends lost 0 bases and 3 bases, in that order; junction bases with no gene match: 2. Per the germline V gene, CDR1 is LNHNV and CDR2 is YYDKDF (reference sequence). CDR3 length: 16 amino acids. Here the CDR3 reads CATSRESSGGEETQYF. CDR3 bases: TGTGCCACCAGCAGAGAGTCTAGCGGGGGGGAAGAGACCCAGTACTTC.

CDR3 sequence reads: CAWSSGTGDTEAFF. In DNA form, the CDR3 reads TGTGCCTGGAGTTCCGGGACAGGGGACACTGAAGCTTTCTTT. The V gene is TRBV30, the J gene TRBJ1-1; 10 bases map to TRBD1. CDR1 and CDR2 (germline): GTSNPN, SVGIG (reference sequence). CDR3 size: 14 residues. V shed 2 bases, J shed 3 bases, and the junction held 3 bases outside the gene matches.

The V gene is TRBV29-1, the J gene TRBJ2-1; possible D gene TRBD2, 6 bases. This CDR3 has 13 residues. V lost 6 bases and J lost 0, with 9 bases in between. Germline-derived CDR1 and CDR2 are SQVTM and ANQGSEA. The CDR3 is CSVDGGSYNEQFF. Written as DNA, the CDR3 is TGCAGCGTGGACGGGGGCTCCTACAATGAGCAGTTCTTC.

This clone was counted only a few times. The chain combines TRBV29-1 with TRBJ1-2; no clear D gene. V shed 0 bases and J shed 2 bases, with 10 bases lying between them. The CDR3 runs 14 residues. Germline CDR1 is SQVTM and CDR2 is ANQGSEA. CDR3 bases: TGCAGCGTTGAAGACTCTCCAGGCAACTATGGCTACACCTTC. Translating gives CSVEDSPGNYGYTF. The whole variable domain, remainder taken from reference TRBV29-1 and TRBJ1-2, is SAVISQKPSRDICQRGTSLTIQCQVDSQVTMMFWYRQQPGQSLTLIATANQGSEATYESGFVIDKFPISRPNLTFSTLTVSNMSPEDSSIYLCSVEDSPGNYGYTFGSGTRLTVV.

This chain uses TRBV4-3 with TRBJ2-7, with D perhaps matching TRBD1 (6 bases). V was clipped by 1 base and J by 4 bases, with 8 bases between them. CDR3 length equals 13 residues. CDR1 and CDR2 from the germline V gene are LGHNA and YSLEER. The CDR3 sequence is CASSQARGYEQYF. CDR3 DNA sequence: TGCGCCAGCAGCCAAGCCAGGGGATACGAGCAGTACTTC.

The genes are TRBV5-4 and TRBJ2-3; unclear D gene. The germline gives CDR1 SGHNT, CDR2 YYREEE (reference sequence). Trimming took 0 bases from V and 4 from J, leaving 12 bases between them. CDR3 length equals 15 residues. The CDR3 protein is CASSLGSRSADTQYF. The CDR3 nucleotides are TGTGCCAGCAGCTTGGGGTCCAGGAGTGCAGATACGCAGTATTTT.

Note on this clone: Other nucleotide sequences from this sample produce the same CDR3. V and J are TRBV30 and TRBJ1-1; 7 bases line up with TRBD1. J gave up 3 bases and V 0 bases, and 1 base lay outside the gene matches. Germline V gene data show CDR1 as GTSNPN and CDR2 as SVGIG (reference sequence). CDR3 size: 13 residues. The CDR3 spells CAWSVGGYTEAFF. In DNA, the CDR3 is TGTGCCTGGAGTGTAGGGGGCTACACTGAAGCTTTCTTT. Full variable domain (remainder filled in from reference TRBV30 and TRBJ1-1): SQTIHQWPATLVQPVGSPLSLECTVEGTSNPNLYWYRQAAGRGLQLLFYSVGIGQISSEVPQNLSASRPQDRQFILSSKKLLLSDSGFYLCAWSVGGYTEAFFGQGTRLTVV.

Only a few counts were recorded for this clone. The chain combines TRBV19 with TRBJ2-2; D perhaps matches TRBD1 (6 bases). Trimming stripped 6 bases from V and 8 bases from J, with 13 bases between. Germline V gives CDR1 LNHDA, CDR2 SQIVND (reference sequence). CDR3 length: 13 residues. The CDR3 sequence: CASSTGFTGELFF. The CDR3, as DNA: TGTGCCAGTAGCACAGGGTTCACGGGGGAGCTGTTTTTT.

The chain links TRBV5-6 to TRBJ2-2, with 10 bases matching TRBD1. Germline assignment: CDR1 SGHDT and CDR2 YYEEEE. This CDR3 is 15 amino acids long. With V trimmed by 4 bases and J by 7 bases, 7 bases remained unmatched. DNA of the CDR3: TGTGCCAGCAGCCTCGGGACAGGGGCGGTCGGGGAGCTGTTTTTT. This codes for CASSLGTGAVGELFF.

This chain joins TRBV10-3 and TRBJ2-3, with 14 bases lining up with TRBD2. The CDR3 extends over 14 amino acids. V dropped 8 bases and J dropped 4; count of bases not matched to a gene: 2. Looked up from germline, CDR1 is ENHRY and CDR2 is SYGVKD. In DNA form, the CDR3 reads TGTGCCATCGGGACTAGCGGGGGAGCAGATACGCAGTATTTT. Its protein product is CAIGTSGGADTQYF.

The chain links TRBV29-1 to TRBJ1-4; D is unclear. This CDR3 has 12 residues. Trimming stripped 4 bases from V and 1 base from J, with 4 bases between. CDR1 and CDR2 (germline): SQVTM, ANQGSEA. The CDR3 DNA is TGCAGCGTTGTAATAACTAATGAAAAACTGTTTTTT. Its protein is CSVVITNEKLFF.

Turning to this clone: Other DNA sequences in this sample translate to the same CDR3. The CDR3 sequence is CSVGGTEAFF. In DNA, the CDR3 is TGCAGCGTGGGGGGTACTGAAGCTTTCTTT. The V gene is TRBV29-1, the J gene TRBJ1-1; possibly TRBD1 for D (5 bases). V was cut by 6 bases and J by 5 bases, with 7 bases left in between. There are 10 residues in the CDR3. Germline values: CDR1 SQVTM, CDR2 ANQGSEA.

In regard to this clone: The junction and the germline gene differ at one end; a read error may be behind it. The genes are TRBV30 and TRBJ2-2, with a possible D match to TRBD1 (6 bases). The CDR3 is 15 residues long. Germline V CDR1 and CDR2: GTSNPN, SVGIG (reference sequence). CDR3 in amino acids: CAWSVRRTATGELLF. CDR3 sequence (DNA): TGTGCCTGGAGTGTACGGAGGACAGCCACCGGGGAGCTGCTTTTT.

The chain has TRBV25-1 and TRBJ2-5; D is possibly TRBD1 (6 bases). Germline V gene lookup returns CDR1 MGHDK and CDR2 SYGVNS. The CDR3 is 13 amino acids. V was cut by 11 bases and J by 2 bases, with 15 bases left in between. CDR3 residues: CASGQGQQETQYF. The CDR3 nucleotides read TGTGCCTCGGGTCAGGGGCAACAAGAGACCCAGTACTTC.

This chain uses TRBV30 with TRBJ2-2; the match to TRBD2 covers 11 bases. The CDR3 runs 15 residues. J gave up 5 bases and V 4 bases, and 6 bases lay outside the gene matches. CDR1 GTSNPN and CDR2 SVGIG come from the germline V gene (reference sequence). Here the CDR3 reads CAWTSGGSRTGELFF. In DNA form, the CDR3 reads TGTGCCTGGACTAGCGGGGGGTCTCGTACCGGGGAGCTGTTTTTT.

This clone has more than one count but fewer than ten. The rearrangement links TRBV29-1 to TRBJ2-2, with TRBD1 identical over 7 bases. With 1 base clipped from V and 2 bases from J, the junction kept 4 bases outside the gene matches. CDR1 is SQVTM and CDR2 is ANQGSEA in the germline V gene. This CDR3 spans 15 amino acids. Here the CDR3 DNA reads TGCAGCGTTGAAGCATGGGACAGTAACACCGGGGAGCTGTTTTTT. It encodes CSVEAWDSNTGELFF.

The CDR3 DNA is TGTGCCAGCAGCCCGACCTCGGGAAGGGAGCAGTTCTTC. Amino acid sequence: CASSPTSGREQFF. The chain is built from TRBV7-6 and TRBJ2-1; a weak D match, TRBD2 (5 bases). The germline gives CDR1 SGHVS, CDR2 FNYEAQ. Trimming cost V 5 bases and J 10 bases, with 15 bases left between them. CDR3 length equals 13 residues.

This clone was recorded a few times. The CDR3 protein is CASSLIGTSGARNTDTQYF. The DNA of the CDR3 is TGTGCCAGCAGCTTAATAGGGACTAGCGGAGCGAGAAACACAGATACGCAGTATTTT. This chain connects TRBV7-3 to TRBJ2-3; 11 bases line up with TRBD2. V was pared by 1 base and J by 2 bases, with 11 bases of the junction left unmatched. Germline lookup yields CDR1 SGHTA and CDR2 FQGTGA. This CDR3 has 19 amino acids.

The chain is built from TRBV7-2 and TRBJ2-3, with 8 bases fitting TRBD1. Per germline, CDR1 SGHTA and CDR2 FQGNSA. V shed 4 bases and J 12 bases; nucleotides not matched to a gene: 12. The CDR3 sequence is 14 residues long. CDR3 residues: CASSSTTGGSPQYF. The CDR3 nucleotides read TGTGCCAGCAGCTCTACCACAGGGGGGAGCCCACAGTATTTT.

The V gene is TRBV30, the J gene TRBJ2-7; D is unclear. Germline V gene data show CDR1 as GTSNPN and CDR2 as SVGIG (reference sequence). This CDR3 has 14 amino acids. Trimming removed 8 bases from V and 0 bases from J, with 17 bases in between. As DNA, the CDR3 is TGTGCCGGCAGAATTGCCAGGAGCTCCTACGAGCAGTACTTC. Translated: CAGRIARSSYEQYF.

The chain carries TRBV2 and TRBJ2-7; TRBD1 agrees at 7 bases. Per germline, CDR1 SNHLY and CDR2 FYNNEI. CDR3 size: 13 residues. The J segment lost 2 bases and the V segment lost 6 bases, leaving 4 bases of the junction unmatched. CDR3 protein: CASSRTGTYEQYF. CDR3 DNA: TGTGCCAGCAGCCGGACAGGAACCTACGAGCAGTACTTC.

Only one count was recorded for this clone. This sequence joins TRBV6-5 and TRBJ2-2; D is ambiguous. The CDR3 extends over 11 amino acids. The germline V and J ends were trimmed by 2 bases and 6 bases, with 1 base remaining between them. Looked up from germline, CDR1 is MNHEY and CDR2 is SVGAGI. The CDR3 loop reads CASSYAGELFF. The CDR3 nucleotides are TGTGCCAGCAGTTACGCCGGGGAGCTGTTTTTT.

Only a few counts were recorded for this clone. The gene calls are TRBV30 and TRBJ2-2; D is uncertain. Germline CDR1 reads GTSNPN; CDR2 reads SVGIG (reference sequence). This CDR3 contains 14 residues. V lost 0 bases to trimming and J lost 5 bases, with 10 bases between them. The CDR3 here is CAWSVRAETGELFF. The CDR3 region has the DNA TGTGCCTGGAGTGTACGGGCCGAGACCGGGGAGCTGTTTTTT.